This is a list of T cell receptor beta chains from one sample in a study of PD-L1 blockade in urothelial cancer. TCRdb's table, derived via immunoSEQ multiplex PCR, lists solely in-frame clones and lacks some. The repertoire holds more than 60,000 clones, with roughly 90% as singletons. Source: PBMCs, taken around atezolizumab (anti-PD-L1) treatment. These receptors were taken from a man in his fifties or sixties with urothelial cancer. Each CDR3 is given with its conserved first and last residue. A D gene is named only where the DNA matches it firmly. The size field is filled for only some rows; it gives once, few, many or a size class.

d_gene	v_gene	j_gene	abundance	CDR3aa	CDR3nt
NA	TRBV6-5	TRBJ2-5	NA	CASSYLVGGQETQYF	TGTGCCAGCAGTTACTTGGTGGGGGGCCAAGAGACCCAGTACTTC
TRBD1	TRBV7-9	TRBJ1-1	NA	CATGDRVTEAFF	TGTGCCACCGGGGACAGGGTCACTGAAGCTTTCTTT
NA	TRBV7-9	TRBJ2-7	NA	CASSLVAGVSAEQYF	TGTGCCAGCAGCTTAGTCGCCGGGGTTTCGGCGGAGCAGTACTTC
TRBD1	TRBV28	TRBJ1-4	once	CASSFGTGAEKLFF	TGTGCCAGCAGTTTCGGGACAGGGGCAGAAAAACTGTTTTTT
TRBD1	TRBV10-3	TRBJ1-4	NA	CAISDSAGGLGEKLFF	TGTGCCATCAGTGATTCGGCAGGGGGACTCGGAGAAAAACTGTTTTTT
TRBD2	TRBV29-1	TRBJ2-5	once	CSVREGGAETQYF	TGCAGCGTCCGGGAGGGGGGGGCAGAGACCCAGTACTTC
NA	TRBV7-3	TRBJ1-2	NA	CASSRNVYRADRGGYTF	TGTGCCAGCAGCCGAAACGTCTACAGGGCGGATCGGGGTGGCTACACCTTC
NA	TRBV6-6	TRBJ2-1	NA	CASSYPARGERVEQFF	TGTGCCAGCAGTTACCCTGCTCGCGGGGAACGGGTCGAGCAGTTCTTC
TRBD1	TRBV7-2	TRBJ1-1	NA	CASSLNRRDRNTEAFF	TGTGCCAGCAGCTTAAACCGCCGGGACAGGAACACTGAAGCTTTCTTT
TRBD1	TRBV13	TRBJ2-7	few	CASSSTGAEQYF	TGTGCCAGCAGCTCGACAGGGGCCGAGCAGTACTTC
NA	TRBV4-1	TRBJ2-1	NA	CASSPRLRHRLGADEQFF	TGCGCCAGCAGCCCCAGATTGAGACATAGGCTGGGAGCGGACGAGCAGTTCTTC
NA	TRBV7-2	TRBJ1-1	few	CASSLVRANTEAFF	TGTGCCAGCAGCTTAGTCAGGGCGAACACTGAAGCTTTCTTT
NA	TRBV6-6	TRBJ1-2	NA	CASSGANYGYTF	TGTGCCAGCAGCGGAGCTAACTATGGCTACACCTTC
TRBD1	TRBV6-5	TRBJ1-2	NA	CASSYHGQANYGYTF	TGTGCCAGCAGTTACCATGGACAGGCGAACTATGGCTACACCTTC
TRBD2	TRBV11-3	TRBJ2-4	NA	CASSLATSGGAENIQYF	TGTGCCAGCAGCTTGGCTACTAGCGGGGGGGCGGAAAACATTCAGTACTTC
TRBD2	TRBV5-1	TRBJ2-5	NA	CASRSGASKGETQYF	TGCGCCAGCAGGAGCGGGGCCAGTAAAGGAGAGACCCAGTACTTC
TRBD1	TRBV19	TRBJ1-1	NA	CASSPNRGTEAFF	TGTGCCAGTAGCCCCAACAGGGGCACTGAAGCTTTCTTT
TRBD1	TRBV5-1	TRBJ2-1	NA	CASRWDRGNEQFF	TGCGCCAGCAGGTGGGACAGGGGTAATGAGCAGTTCTTC
NA	TRBV9	TRBJ2-2	NA	CASSVESIRAGELFF	TGTGCCAGCAGCGTAGAGTCTATCCGCGCCGGGGAGCTGTTTTTT
NA	TRBV18	TRBJ2-5	NA	CASSPAVQETQYF	TGTGCCAGCTCACCTGCGGTACAAGAGACCCAGTACTTC
NA	TRBV7-2	TRBJ2-6	NA	CASSLWSSGANVLTF	TGTGCCAGCAGCTTATGGAGCTCTGGGGCCAACGTCCTGACTTTC
NA	TRBV28	TRBJ1-5	NA	CASSFTGYSNQPQHF	TGTGCCAGCAGTTTTACAGGTTATAGCAATCAGCCCCAGCATTTT
TRBD2	TRBV7-2	TRBJ2-1	NA	CASSLLAGAHLEQFF	TGTGCCAGCAGTTTGCTAGCGGGGGCCCACCTTGAGCAGTTCTTC
TRBD1	TRBV11-1	TRBJ1-1	NA	CASTPRGLEAFF	TGTGCCAGCACCCCCAGGGGGCTTGAAGCTTTCTTT
TRBD1	TRBV6-6	TRBJ1-1	NA	CASSYGRGTEAFF	TGTGCCAGCAGTTACGGCAGGGGGACTGAAGCTTTCTTT
NA	TRBV5-3	TRBJ1-1	NA	CASVQATEAFF	TGTGCCAGCGTACAGGCGACTGAAGCTTTCTTT
NA	TRBV5-5	TRBJ1-1	once	CASSSQDTEAFF	TGTGCCAGCAGCTCCCAGGACACTGAAGCTTTCTTT
TRBD1	TRBV7-9	TRBJ2-6	once	CASSTRTGESSGANVLTF	TGTGCCAGCAGCACTCGAACAGGGGAGAGCTCTGGGGCCAACGTCCTGACTTTC
NA	TRBV7-8	TRBJ2-2	few	CASSLGIGRAGTGELFF	TGTGCCAGCAGCTTAGGGATCGGGCGGGCCGGCACCGGGGAGCTGTTTTTT
NA	TRBV29-1	TRBJ1-2	NA	CSVGTGGAFGYTF	TGCAGCGTTGGTACGGGGGGCGCGTTTGGCTACACCTTC
NA	TRBV29-1	TRBJ2-1	NA	CSAAAFVETEQFF	TGCAGCGCTGCTGCGTTTGTAGAGACAGAGCAGTTCTTC
TRBD1	TRBV28	TRBJ1-6	NA	CASSYLQGSYNSPLHF	TGTGCCAGCAGTTACCTACAGGGGTCCTATAATTCACCCCTCCACTTT
NA	TRBV9	TRBJ2-7	NA	CASSKGAGASYEQYF	TGTGCCAGCAGTAAAGGGGCAGGAGCTAGCTACGAGCAGTACTTC
TRBD1	TRBV2	TRBJ2-7	few	CASSEDRDKYF	TGTGCCAGCAGTGAGGACAGGGATAAGTACTTC
NA	TRBV4-3	TRBJ2-3	once	CASSQDLGGSTDTQYF	TGCGCCAGCAGCCAAGATTTAGGGGGAAGCACAGATACGCAGTATTTT
NA	TRBV19	TRBJ1-1	NA	CASSIGGGSEAFF	TGTGCCAGTAGTATCGGGGGGGGCTCTGAAGCTTTCTTT
TRBD2	TRBV9	TRBJ2-1	NA	CASSRRAGVNEQFF	TGTGCCAGCTCCAGGCGAGCGGGAGTTAATGAGCAGTTCTTC
TRBD1	TRBV10-2	TRBJ1-2	NA	CASRQGTYYGYTF	TGCGCCAGCAGACAGGGGACGTACTATGGCTACACCTTC